This is a list of T cell receptor beta chains from one sample in a study of CD8+ T cells in alopecia areata. The data were produced by immunoSEQ multiplex PCR, yet TCRdb's version contains in-frame clones alone and is incomplete. The data show 150,000 to 180,000 clones, about 50% seen once. The sample was CD8+ T cells sorted from blood, taken at week 0. These receptors originate from a human donor with alopecia areata. Both conserved end residues are part of each CDR3. Each record gives: clone size, D gene, V gene, J gene, CDR3 protein, CDR3 DNA. A D gene is named only where the DNA matches it firmly. Not every row has a clone size; where given, it reads once, few, many or a size class.

abundance: -; d_gene: -; v_gene: TRBV29-1; j_gene: TRBJ2-2; CDR3aa: CSVVLVAGANTGELFF; CDR3nt: TGCAGCGTTGTTCTGGTAGCAGGGGCGAACACCGGGGAGCTGTTTTTT
abundance: -; d_gene: -; v_gene: TRBV29-1; j_gene: TRBJ1-5; CDR3aa: CSVASGGKGQPQHF; CDR3nt: TGCAGCGTTGCCTCTGGGGGGAAAGGCCAGCCCCAGCATTTT
abundance: -; d_gene: -; v_gene: TRBV5-1; j_gene: TRBJ1-1; CDR3aa: CASSLGGTQEAFF; CDR3nt: TGCGCCAGCAGCTTGGGAGGGACACAAGAAGCTTTCTTT
abundance: -; d_gene: -; v_gene: TRBV4-3; j_gene: TRBJ2-7; CDR3aa: CASSPAEVGFGYEQYF; CDR3nt: TGCGCCAGCAGCCCAGCAGAAGTTGGGTTCGGATACGAGCAGTACTTC
abundance: -; d_gene: -; v_gene: TRBV11-2; j_gene: TRBJ2-1; CDR3aa: CASSPDFYNEQFF; CDR3nt: TGTGCCAGCAGCCCGGACTTTTACAATGAGCAGTTCTTC
abundance: -; d_gene: -; v_gene: TRBV12-5; j_gene: TRBJ2-7; CDR3aa: CASGLATGAYEQYF; CDR3nt: TGTGCTAGTGGTTTGGCTACGGGGGCCTACGAGCAGTACTTC
abundance: -; d_gene: -; v_gene: TRBV15; j_gene: TRBJ2-1; CDR3aa: CATSRAPSSYNEQFF; CDR3nt: TGTGCCACCAGCAGAGCCCCGAGCTCCTACAATGAGCAGTTCTTC
abundance: -; d_gene: -; v_gene: TRBV30; j_gene: TRBJ2-1; CDR3aa: CAWSVSQYNEQFF; CDR3nt: TGTGCCTGGAGTGTAAGCCAGTACAATGAGCAGTTCTTC
abundance: -; d_gene: TRBD1; v_gene: TRBV29-1; j_gene: TRBJ1-2; CDR3aa: CSVPGQGNYGYTF; CDR3nt: TGCAGCGTCCCGGGACAGGGGAACTATGGCTACACCTTC
abundance: -; d_gene: -; v_gene: TRBV9; j_gene: TRBJ1-1; CDR3aa: CASSVGGGADTEAFF; CDR3nt: TGTGCCAGCAGCGTGGGCGGGGGCGCGGACACTGAAGCTTTCTTT
abundance: -; d_gene: -; v_gene: TRBV29-1; j_gene: TRBJ2-1; CDR3aa: CSVELRGLYNEQFF; CDR3nt: TGCAGCGTTGAGTTACGGGGACTTTACAATGAGCAGTTCTTC
abundance: once; d_gene: -; v_gene: TRBV27; j_gene: TRBJ1-5; CDR3aa: CASSFRGADQPQHF; CDR3nt: TGTGCCAGCAGTTTTCGGGGGGCCGATCAGCCCCAGCATTTT
abundance: -; d_gene: TRBD1; v_gene: TRBV19; j_gene: TRBJ2-7; CDR3aa: CASSIDRGPYEQYF; CDR3nt: TGTGCCAGTAGTATCGACAGGGGGCCCTACGAGCAGTACTTC
abundance: -; d_gene: -; v_gene: TRBV13; j_gene: TRBJ2-1; CDR3aa: CASSTGASGDEQFF; CDR3nt: TGTGCCAGCAGCACGGGAGCTTCGGGAGATGAGCAGTTCTTC
abundance: few; d_gene: -; v_gene: TRBV27; j_gene: TRBJ1-1; CDR3aa: CASSLSPVGPEAFF; CDR3nt: TGTGCCAGCAGTTTATCCCCGGTGGGCCCTGAAGCTTTCTTT
abundance: few; d_gene: TRBD1; v_gene: TRBV29-1; j_gene: TRBJ2-7; CDR3aa: CSINRGPYEQYF; CDR3nt: TGCAGCATCAACAGGGGGCCCTACGAGCAGTACTTC
abundance: -; d_gene: -; v_gene: TRBV5-6; j_gene: TRBJ1-1; CDR3aa: CASSLGLPPEAFF; CDR3nt: TGTGCCAGCAGCTTGGGACTGCCACCTGAAGCTTTCTTT
abundance: -; d_gene: -; v_gene: TRBV30; j_gene: TRBJ1-5; CDR3aa: CAWSKDESNQPQHF; CDR3nt: TGTGCCTGGAGTAAAGATGAAAGCAATCAGCCCCAGCATTTT
abundance: -; d_gene: -; v_gene: TRBV7-6; j_gene: TRBJ1-5; CDR3aa: CASSPGTVGFQPQHF; CDR3nt: TGTGCCAGCAGCCCCGGCACAGTGGGGTTTCAGCCCCAGCATTTT
abundance: -; d_gene: TRBD1; v_gene: TRBV9; j_gene: TRBJ2-7; CDR3aa: CASSGRDSGPFYEQYF; CDR3nt: TGTGCCAGCAGCGGCCGGGACAGCGGACCTTTCTACGAGCAGTACTTC
abundance: few; d_gene: -; v_gene: TRBV4-1; j_gene: TRBJ2-2; CDR3aa: CASSGTKNTGELFF; CDR3nt: TGCGCCAGCTCCGGGACCAAGAACACCGGGGAGCTGTTTTTT
abundance: few; d_gene: -; v_gene: TRBV7-9; j_gene: TRBJ2-7; CDR3aa: CASSLLGETYEQYF; CDR3nt: TGTGCCAGCAGCTTACTGGGTGAAACCTACGAGCAGTACTTC
abundance: -; d_gene: -; v_gene: TRBV6-5; j_gene: TRBJ1-5; CDR3aa: CASSLGGKNQPQHF; CDR3nt: TGTGCCAGCAGTCTGGGGGGTAAGAATCAGCCCCAGCATTTT
abundance: -; d_gene: -; v_gene: TRBV29-1; j_gene: TRBJ1-1; CDR3aa: CSVRGTGNTEAFF; CDR3nt: TGCAGCGTCCGCGGGACCGGGAACACTGAAGCTTTCTTT
abundance: -; d_gene: -; v_gene: TRBV29-1; j_gene: TRBJ1-2; CDR3aa: CSVEAKAGGYTF; CDR3nt: TGCAGCGTTGAAGCGAAAGCGGGTGGCTACACCTTC
abundance: -; d_gene: -; v_gene: TRBV7-9; j_gene: TRBJ1-2; CDR3aa: CASSQSDYYGYTF; CDR3nt: TGTGCCAGCAGCCAATCCGATTACTATGGCTACACCTTC
abundance: -; d_gene: -; v_gene: TRBV29-1; j_gene: TRBJ1-1; CDR3aa: CSVDFPGRGTEAFF; CDR3nt: TGCAGCGTTGATTTTCCAGGACGGGGCACTGAAGCTTTCTTT
abundance: few; d_gene: -; v_gene: TRBV7-8; j_gene: TRBJ1-5; CDR3aa: CASSSDTSNQPQHF; CDR3nt: TGTGCCAGCAGTTCGGACACCAGCAATCAGCCCCAGCATTTT
abundance: -; d_gene: -; v_gene: TRBV19; j_gene: TRBJ2-3; CDR3aa: CASSLRVSTDTQYF; CDR3nt: TGTGCCAGTAGTCTCAGGGTTAGCACAGATACGCAGTATTTT
abundance: -; d_gene: -; v_gene: TRBV11-2; j_gene: TRBJ2-1; CDR3aa: CASSLGGFGYNEQFF; CDR3nt: TGTGCCAGCAGCTTAGGGGGCTTTGGCTACAATGAGCAGTTCTTC
abundance: -; d_gene: -; v_gene: TRBV10-3; j_gene: TRBJ2-3; CDR3aa: CAISDRSTLSGARSQYF; CDR3nt: TGTGCCATCAGTGATCGCTCTACCCTTAGCGGCGCCCGATCGCAGTATTTT
abundance: -; d_gene: -; v_gene: TRBV29-1; j_gene: TRBJ2-6; CDR3aa: CSVVGASGANVLTF; CDR3nt: TGCAGCGTTGTCGGAGCGTCTGGGGCCAACGTCCTGACTTTC
abundance: -; d_gene: TRBD2; v_gene: TRBV7-2; j_gene: TRBJ2-3; CDR3aa: CASSMPMRGKGDTQYF; CDR3nt: TGTGCCAGCAGCATGCCAATGCGGGGGAAGGGAGATACGCAGTATTTT
abundance: -; d_gene: TRBD1; v_gene: TRBV6-5; j_gene: TRBJ2-1; CDR3aa: CASSYGQAYNEQFF; CDR3nt: TGTGCCAGCAGTTACGGACAGGCTTACAATGAGCAGTTCTTC
abundance: -; d_gene: -; v_gene: TRBV7-9; j_gene: TRBJ1-5; CDR3aa: CASSLSGQQDQPQHF; CDR3nt: TGTGCCAGCAGCTTATCCGGACAGCAGGATCAGCCCCAGCATTTT
abundance: -; d_gene: TRBD1; v_gene: TRBV27; j_gene: TRBJ1-5; CDR3aa: CASSLATGVQPQHF; CDR3nt: TGTGCCAGCAGTCTGGCGACAGGGGTTCAGCCCCAGCATTTT
abundance: -; d_gene: -; v_gene: TRBV30; j_gene: TRBJ2-7; CDR3aa: CACSLQGSYEQYF; CDR3nt: TGTGCCTGTAGTCTACAGGGCTCCTACGAGCAGTACTTC
abundance: few; d_gene: -; v_gene: TRBV15; j_gene: TRBJ1-1; CDR3aa: CATSRDGQLNTEAFF; CDR3nt: TGTGCCACCAGCAGAGACGGGCAGCTGAACACTGAAGCTTTCTTT
abundance: -; d_gene: -; v_gene: TRBV7-6; j_gene: TRBJ2-2; CDR3aa: CASSPTQTGELFF; CDR3nt: TGTGCCAGCAGCCCTACACAAACCGGGGAGCTGTTTTTT
abundance: -; d_gene: -; v_gene: TRBV10-3; j_gene: TRBJ2-7; CDR3aa: CAILTDSYEQYF; CDR3nt: TGTGCCATCCTGACGGATTCCTACGAGCAGTACTTC
abundance: few; d_gene: -; v_gene: TRBV25-1; j_gene: TRBJ1-2; CDR3aa: CASSESRVYGYTF; CDR3nt: TGTGCCAGCAGTGAATCCAGGGTCTATGGCTACACCTTC
abundance: few; d_gene: -; v_gene: TRBV14; j_gene: TRBJ1-1; CDR3aa: CASSPRQTGYTEAFF; CDR3nt: TGTGCCAGCAGCCCCCGACAGACAGGCTACACTGAAGCTTTCTTT
abundance: once; d_gene: -; v_gene: TRBV6-5; j_gene: TRBJ2-1; CDR3aa: CASTSTSSNEQFF; CDR3nt: TGTGCCAGCACCTCGACTAGTTCCAATGAGCAGTTCTTC